Presented here are 31 T cell receptor beta chains from one specimen sequenced in a study of T cell repertoires in cytomegalovirus infection. These receptors' targets are unknown. TCRdb recomputed calls from the reads with MiXCR, one row per CDR3 protein. The sample lists about 310,000 distinct CDR3 sequences; just under 25% were seen once. Specimen: cultured PBMCs, collected from culture after CMV antigen stimulation. The receptors here all came from a human donor in good health (CMV status not recorded). Some clones in this sample may be carry-over from other donors' samples.

This clonotype turned up a few times. This chain links TRBV28 with TRBJ2-7; TRBD2 aligns across 8 bases. From germline, CDR1 is MDHEN and CDR2 SYDVKM. Trimming at V came to 4 bases and at J to 7 bases, leaving 9 bases not matched to a gene. The CDR3 contains 14 residues. The CDR3 DNA follows: TGTGCCAGCAGTTATATCGGGGGGGAGAGGGAGCAGTACGTC. Translated, it gives CASSYIGGEREQYV.

This clonotype was counted at least ten times. DNA of the CDR3: TGTGCCAGCAGCTGGCGACTAGCGGGAGACCAAAACATTCAGTACTTC. Translated: CASSWRLAGDQNIQYF. The J gene is TRBJ2-4, the V gene TRBV7-2; 12 positions agree with TRBD2. V dropped 4 bases and J dropped 5; count of bases not matched to a gene: 6. The CDR3 is 16 residues long. Germline values: CDR1 SGHTA, CDR2 FQGNSA. Looking up the rest from reference TRBV7-2 and TRBJ2-4 gives the full variable domain: GAGVSQSPSNKVTEKGKDVELRCDPISGHTALYWYRQSLGQGLEFLIYFQGNSAPDKSGLPSDRFSAERTGGSVSTLTIQRTQQEDSAVYLCASSWRLAGDQNIQYFGAGTRLSVL.

This clonotype was seen a few times. The chain carries TRBV6-1 and TRBJ2-2; D might be TRBD1 (7 bases). V lost 6 bases to trimming and J lost 6 bases, with 17 bases between them. The CDR3 length is 15 residues. The germline V gene has CDR1 MNHNS and CDR2 SASEGT. The CDR3 here is CASSFGRGAAGELFF. The CDR3 bases are TGTGCCAGCAGCTTTGGCAGGGGGGCGGCCGGGGAGCTGTTTTTT.

The chain carries TRBV27 and TRBJ1-1; a possible D gene is TRBD1 (5 bases). V was trimmed by 6 bases and J by 3 bases, leaving 14 bases between them. Germline V lookup: CDR1 MNHEY, CDR2 SMNVEV (reference sequence). This CDR3 contains 14 residues. CDR3 residues: CASRPTWGDTEAFF. The CDR3 coding sequence is TGTGCCAGCAGGCCAACCTGGGGGGACACTGAAGCTTTCTTT.

The chain is built from TRBV6-2 or TRBV6-3 and TRBJ2-4, with 7 bases fitting TRBD1. Germline lookup yields CDR1 MNHEY and CDR2 SVGEGT. Trimming at V came to 7 bases and at J to 1 base, leaving 13 bases not matched to a gene. The CDR3 totals 17 residues. CDR3 residues: CASTRGFGQVAKNIQYF. The CDR3, as DNA: TGTGCCAGCACCAGGGGTTTCGGACAGGTGGCCAAAAACATTCAGTACTTC.

The rearrangement joins TRBV7-9 to TRBJ1-6; 7 nucleotides line up with TRBD1. This CDR3 comprises 17 residues. V lost 5 bases and J lost 6; bases outside the gene matches: 13. Germline CDR1 is SEHNR and CDR2 is FQNEAQ (reference sequence). The CDR3 is CASSPPGGSPSNSPLHF. The DNA of the CDR3 is TGTGCCAGCAGCCCCCCAGGGGGATCACCTTCTAATTCACCCCTCCACTTT.

V is TRBV29-1 and J is TRBJ2-7; the match to TRBD1 covers 7 bases. Germline-derived CDR1 and CDR2 are SQVTM and ANQGSEA. V was pared by 4 bases and J by 3 bases, with 9 bases of the junction left unmatched. This CDR3 is built from 14 residues. For the CDR3, the DNA is TGCAGCGTTGTCGGGACAGCAAAGGACTACGAGCAGTACTTC. Amino acid sequence: CSVVGTAKDYEQYF.

The table lists this clonotype with many counts. V usage is TRBV6-2 or TRBV6-3 and J usage is TRBJ2-1; 7 bases agree with TRBD2. CDR1 is MNHEY and CDR2 is SVGEGT in the germline V gene. The CDR3 loop spans 14 amino acids. With V trimmed by 5 bases and J by 7 bases, 8 bases remained unmatched. The CDR3 spells CASSPTSFRNEQFF. CDR3 bases: TGTGCCAGCAGTCCGACTAGCTTTAGGAATGAGCAGTTCTTC.

This clonotype was detected a few times. The CDR3 coding sequence is TGTGCCAGTACTCTATGCCCAGCGGGAGGAGCGCTGGCACATGAGTACGAGCAGTACGTC. As protein: CASTLCPAGGALAHEYEQYV. J is TRBJ2-7 and V is TRBV7-9, with TRBD2 matching 9 bases. The length of the CDR3 is 20 residues. Germline V gives CDR1 SEHNR, CDR2 FQNEAQ (reference sequence). V lost 9 bases to trimming and J lost 4 bases; unmatched junction nucleotides: 28.

This clonotype has a handful of counts. The chain has TRBV7-2 and TRBJ2-1; TRBD2 aligns across 15 bases. The CDR3 runs 19 residues. CDR1 is SGHTA and CDR2 is FQGNSA in the germline V gene. V was clipped by 2 bases and J by 5 bases; unmatched bases: 10. Written as DNA, the CDR3 is TGTGCCAGCAGCTTATATCATTCGGGGACTAGCGGGAGGAACAATGAGCAGTTCTTC. It encodes CASSLYHSGTSGRNNEQFF.

This clonotype was observed a handful of times. The chain recombines TRBV29-1 with TRBJ2-1; D uncertain. The CDR3 loop spans 13 amino acids. V lost 3 bases, J lost 2 bases, and 8 bases lay in between. The V gene's germline CDR1 is SQVTM and CDR2 ANQGSEA. Here the CDR3 reads CSVEGGTYNEQFF. The CDR3 DNA is TGCAGCGTTGAGGGCGGAACCTACAATGAGCAGTTCTTC.

The V and J genes are TRBV29-1 and TRBJ2-5; 8 nucleotides align to TRBD1. Germline trimming cut 7 bases from V and 1 base from J; bases unmatched to any gene: 5. Germline values: CDR1 SQVTM, CDR2 ANQGSEA. The CDR3 extends over 13 amino acids. This chain's CDR3 is CSADRGSQETQYF. As DNA, the CDR3 is TGCAGCGCCGACAGGGGATCCCAAGAGACCCAGTACTTC.

The sample holds many counts of this clonotype. The chain has TRBV7-2 and TRBJ1-3; D gene ambiguous. V was trimmed by 1 base and J by 0 bases, leaving 10 bases between them. Germline V gene lookup returns CDR1 SGHTA and CDR2 FQGNSA. CDR3 length: 16 amino acids. The CDR3 DNA reads TGTGCCAGCAGCTTAGTCCCAGTAGGCTCTGGAAACACCATATATTTT. Amino acid sequence: CASSLVPVGSGNTIYF.

The sample holds many counts of this clonotype. The gene calls are TRBV7-2 and TRBJ2-3; 14 positions agree with TRBD2. This CDR3 is 15 amino acids long. Germline assignment: CDR1 SGHTA and CDR2 FQGNSA. The V and J ends lost 7 bases and 4 bases, in that order; junction bases with no gene match: 4. The CDR3 coding sequence is TGTGCCAGCACCACGACTAGCGGGAGGGCAGATACGCAGTATTTT. It specifies CASTTTSGRADTQYF.

This clonotype occurred many times. The V gene is TRBV11-2, the J gene TRBJ2-3; D not certain. Looked up from germline, CDR1 is SGHAT and CDR2 is FQNNGV. Trimming took off 0 bases at V and 0 bases at J, with 4 bases between the two ends. The CDR3 length is 14 residues. The CDR3 DNA follows: TGTGCCAGCAGCTTAGATTCTAGCACAGATACGCAGTATTTT. Translating it yields CASSLDSSTDTQYF.

The sample holds a few counts of this clonotype. V is TRBV7-8 and J is TRBJ2-1; D is unclear. Per germline, CDR1 SGHVS and CDR2 FQNEAQ. The CDR3 is made up of 13 amino acids. Trimming took off 1 base at V and 10 bases at J, with 11 bases between the two ends. The DNA of the CDR3 is TGTGCCAGCAGCTTAGGATTGCTTTCAGAGCAGTTCTTC. This translates into CASSLGLLSEQFF.

In DNA, the CDR3 is TGTGCCAGCAGTTGGGAGCGGGAGGGCCGGGCGCGCAACAATGAGCAGTTCTTC. Amino acid sequence: CASSWEREGRARNNEQFF. The chain has TRBV27 and TRBJ2-1; 10 bases fit TRBD2. V lost 4 bases and J lost 5; bases outside the gene matches: 14. The germline gives CDR1 MNHEY, CDR2 SMNVEV (reference sequence). The CDR3 has 18 residues.

This clonotype was observed a few times. This chain connects TRBV30 to TRBJ2-7; D call uncertain. The CDR3 sequence is 13 residues long. CDR1 is GTSNPN, CDR2 SVGIG, per germline (reference sequence). Trimming shortened V by 0 bases and J by 6 bases, and 12 bases separated the two germline ends. The CDR3 DNA is TGTGCCTGGAGTGTTGATGGGGTGCGCGAGCAGTACTTC. This encodes CAWSVDGVREQYF.

This sequence joins TRBV5-6 and TRBJ2-5; 7 bases are shared with TRBD1. The V and J ends lost 5 bases and 3 bases, in that order; junction bases with no gene match: 4. CDR3 length: 13 amino acids. CDR1 and CDR2 from the germline V gene are SGHDT and YYEEEE. CDR3 in amino acids: CASSLDRKETQYF. CDR3 nucleotides: TGTGCCAGCAGTCTGGACAGGAAAGAGACCCAGTACTTC.

This chain connects TRBV6-5 to TRBJ2-1; D perhaps matches TRBD2 (5 bases). Germline loops: CDR1 MNHEY, CDR2 SVGAGI. Trimming took 6 bases from V and 1 from J, leaving 13 bases between them. This CDR3 has 15 residues. The DNA for the CDR3 is TGTGCCAGCAGCCCCATTTGGGAGTCCTACAATGAGCAGTTCTTC. It specifies CASSPIWESYNEQFF.

Of note for this clonotype: A read error may explain this, as a much larger clone is one base away. The rearrangement joins TRBV7-8 to TRBJ1-1, with D perhaps matching TRBD1 (6 bases). Germline V gene lookup returns CDR1 SGHVS and CDR2 FQNEAQ. The length of the CDR3 is 14 residues. V was cut by 1 base and J by 3 bases, with 9 bases left in between. CDR3 residues: CASSLVGAHTEAFF. Here the CDR3 DNA reads TGTGCCAGCAGCTTAGTGGGGGCGCACACTGAAGCTTTCTTT.

The rearrangement links TRBV7-6 to TRBJ2-4; D is ambiguous. The CDR3 is 11 residues long. The V end was cut by 5 bases, the J end by 8 bases, with 7 bases between. CDR1 SGHVS and CDR2 FNYEAQ come from the germline V gene. The CDR3 DNA sequence: TGTGCCAGCAGCCCCCCTCACATTCAGTACTTC. This encodes CASSPPHIQYF.

There are a few counts of this clonotype. The J gene is TRBJ1-2, the V gene TRBV7-2, with D perhaps matching TRBD1 (5 bases). CDR1 SGHTA and CDR2 FQGNSA come from the germline V gene. V lost 5 bases and J 5 bases, leaving 9 bases between the germline ends. This CDR3 is 12 amino acids long. CDR3 nucleotide sequence: TGTGCCAGCAGCCCCAGACAGTATGGCTACACCTTC. Protein product: CASSPRQYGYTF.

This clonotype was counted between two and nine times. This chain joins TRBV24-1 and TRBJ2-1; 16 nucleotides align to TRBD2. V was clipped by 4 bases and J by 6 bases; unmatched bases: 8. The germline CDR1 and CDR2 sequences are KGHDR and SFDVKD. The CDR3 has 18 amino acids. The CDR3 sequence is CATSDPGTSGRARNEQFF. The CDR3 DNA reads as TGTGCCACCAGTGACCCCGGGACTAGCGGGAGGGCCCGCAATGAGCAGTTCTTC.

At least ten counts were recorded for this clonotype. The chain couples TRBV11-3 to TRBJ1-5; TRBD1 is a possible D gene (5 bases). V was clipped by 5 bases and J by 0 bases, with 11 bases between them. The CDR3 sequence is 15 residues long. In germline, CDR1 is SGHNT, CDR2 YENEEA. As DNA, the CDR3 is TGTGCCAGCAGCGGGGACGGACGTAGCAATCAGCCCCAGCATTTT. Translation gives CASSGDGRSNQPQHF.

This clonotype turned up a few times. V and J are TRBV7-2 and TRBJ1-2; D is unclear. Germline V CDR1 and CDR2: SGHTA, FQGNSA. Trimming removed 1 base from V and 7 bases from J, with 13 bases in between. CDR3 length: 14 residues. The CDR3 DNA reads as TGTGCCAGCAGCTTAGAAGAGGGAATGAGTGGCTACACCTTC. Its protein product is CASSLEEGMSGYTF.

This chain uses TRBV12-3 or TRBV12-4 with TRBJ1-4; 9 bases are a match to TRBD1. V trimming: 5 bases; J trimming: 8 bases; junction bases outside the gene matches: 12. This CDR3 is built from 16 residues. CDR3 loop: CASSPTGTGLREKLFF. The CDR3 region has the DNA TGTGCCAGCAGTCCGACCGGGACAGGGCTTCGGGAAAAACTGTTTTTT.

The chain joins TRBV7-9 to TRBJ2-2, with D maybe TRBD1 (6 bases). The ends were cut back, 3 bases at V and 0 bases at J, with 17 bases in the middle. Germline V CDR1 and CDR2: SEHNR, FQNEAQ (reference sequence). The CDR3 is 18 residues long. Here the CDR3 DNA reads TGTGCCAGCAGCTTGGGACACAACTACCCCCCGAACACCGGGGAGCTGTTTTTT. Its translation: CASSLGHNYPPNTGELFF.

This clonotype showed up many times. The J gene is TRBJ2-1, the V gene TRBV7-2; the match to TRBD2 covers 9 bases. This CDR3 region has 15 residues. J gave up 5 bases and V 4 bases, and 6 bases lay outside the gene matches. Germline CDR1 SGHTA, CDR2 FQGNSA. In nucleotides, the CDR3 is TGTGCCAGCAGCTCGGGACTAGCTTACCACAATGAGCAGTTCTTC. This translates into CASSSGLAYHNEQFF. Together with reference TRBV7-2 and TRBJ2-1, the CDR3 gives the full variable domain: GAGVSQSPSNKVTEKGKDVELRCDPISGHTALYWYRQSLGQGLEFLIYFQGNSAPDKSGLPSDRFSAERTGGSVSTLTIQRTQQEDSAVYLCASSSGLAYHNEQFFGPGTRLTVL.

V usage is TRBV27 and J usage is TRBJ1-2, with 10 bases aligning to TRBD1. CDR1 and CDR2 (germline): MNHEY, SMNVEV (reference sequence). V lost 5 bases to trimming and J lost 2 bases; unmatched junction nucleotides: 5. CDR3 length equals 15 residues. The CDR3 reads CASSNPGQGNYGYTF. In nucleotides, the CDR3 is TGTGCCAGCAGTAACCCGGGACAGGGGAACTATGGCTACACCTTC.

This clonotype was counted only a few times. The chain is built from TRBV7-9 and TRBJ2-1; D ambiguous. Germline lookup yields CDR1 SEHNR and CDR2 FQNEAQ (reference sequence). CDR3 size: 18 residues. Trimming removed 1 base from V and 0 bases from J, with 16 bases in between. The CDR3 region is CASSLVSFRQSSYNEQFF. The CDR3 DNA sequence: TGTGCCAGCAGCTTAGTTTCTTTTCGGCAGTCCTCCTACAATGAGCAGTTCTTC.